The 32 T cell receptor beta chains listed next were all sequenced from one sample in a study of T-cell memory formation after mild COVID-19. TCRdb independently ran MiXCR on the 5' RACE reads; one entry per CDR3 protein. The sample shows around 430,000 distinct CDR3 sequences, roughly 15% of them seen only once. The sequenced sample consisted of PBMCs or a T cell subset sorted from them (not recorded which). Receptor source: a man aged 18 to 30 who had mild COVID-19 (a few samples of this study predate the infection). Cell type and time point are not known.

The rearrangement links TRBV12-3 or TRBV12-4 to TRBJ2-4; D is perhaps TRBD2 (5 bases). The CDR3 is 14 residues long. Trimming took 7 bases from V and 0 from J, leaving 10 bases between them. The CDR3 DNA is TGTGCCAGCACCCTCGGGGTAGCCAAAAACATTCAGTACTTC. Translation: CASTLGVAKNIQYF.

This clonotype was seen ten or more times. The rearrangement links TRBV5-1 to TRBJ2-7; the match to TRBD1 covers 10 bases. Germline loops: CDR1 SGHRS, CDR2 YFSETQ. Trimming cost V 0 bases and J 5 bases; bases outside gene matches: 5. The CDR3 has 15 amino acids. CDR3 loop: CASSLEGQGSDEQYF. As DNA, the CDR3 is TGCGCCAGCAGCTTGGAGGGACAGGGGAGTGACGAGCAGTACTTC.

This clonotype was seen more than once but under ten times. CDR3 sequence reads: CSEAPLANTDTQYF. In nucleotides, the CDR3 is TGCAGCGAGGCTCCACTAGCCAACACAGATACGCAGTATTTT. The chain couples TRBV29-1 to TRBJ2-3; D possibly corresponds to TRBD2 (6 bases). V lost 7 bases and J 2 bases, leaving 16 bases between the germline ends. Germline CDR1 and CDR2: SQVTM and ANQGSEA. The CDR3 contains 14 residues.

This clonotype was seen more than once but under ten times. The V and J genes are TRBV20-1 and TRBJ2-7; a weak D match, TRBD1 (6 bases). The V end was cut by 6 bases, the J end by 0 bases, with 15 bases between. This CDR3 is built from 14 residues. In germline, CDR1 is DFQATT, CDR2 SNEGSKA (reference sequence). CDR3 sequence (DNA): TGCAGTGCAACGGGACACCTAATCTCCTACGAGCAGTACTTC. Translation gives CSATGHLISYEQYF.

The V gene is TRBV12-3 or TRBV12-4, the J gene TRBJ2-1; D remains ambiguous. This CDR3 contains 11 residues. V gave up 8 bases and J gave up 9 bases, with 11 bases separating them. The CDR3 here is CASVVGIEQFF. Written as DNA, the CDR3 is TGTGCCAGCGTTGTGGGCATTGAGCAGTTCTTC.

As regards this clonotype: The germline gene is not matched at one end of the junction; a read error may be the cause. This rearrangement joins TRBV4-3 to TRBJ1-1; TRBD1 aligns across 8 bases. The germline gives CDR1 LGHNA, CDR2 YSLEER. The CDR3 has 14 amino acids. The CDR3 protein is CASSQRTGRTEDFF. As DNA, the CDR3 is TGCGCCAGCAGCCAAAGGACAGGGCGAACTGAAGATTTCTTT.

This rearrangement joins TRBV20-1 to TRBJ2-7, with 9 bases identical to TRBD1. Germline V gene data show CDR1 as DFQATT and CDR2 as SNEGSKA (reference sequence). V shed 3 bases and J 2 bases; nucleotides not matched to a gene: 2. CDR3 length: 13 amino acids. CDR3 DNA sequence: TGCAGTGCTAGGGGGGACAGGGCCTACGAGCAGTACGTC. Amino acids: CSARGDRAYEQYV.

This clonotype has only a few counts. This rearrangement joins TRBV7-2 to TRBJ2-7; 9 bases agree with TRBD1. V lost 6 bases, J lost 4 bases, and 7 bases stayed unmatched. This CDR3 has 14 residues. Germline V gene sequence: CDR1 SGHTA, CDR2 FQGNSA. CDR3 DNA: TGTGCCAGCAGGGCACAGGGGGCCTCTTACGAGCAGTACTTC. The encoded protein is CASRAQGASYEQYF. Based on the CDR3 plus reference TRBV7-2 and TRBJ2-7, the full variable domain is GAGVSQSPSNKVTEKGKDVELRCDPISGHTALYWYRQSLGQGLEFLIYFQGNSAPDKSGLPSDRFSAERTGGSVSTLTIQRTQQEDSAVYLCASRAQGASYEQYFGPGTRLTVT.

To note about this clonotype: The conserved phenylalanine or tryptophan normally closing the CDR3 is absent here, so this likely arose from a read error. The DNA is left out, because the CDR3 cannot be placed on it with certainty; the CDR3 is given as TCRdb lists it. This rearrangement joins TRBV6-6 to TRBJ1-4. Looked up from germline, CDR1 is MNHNY and CDR2 is SVGAGI (reference sequence). The CDR3 is made up of 11 amino acids, end residues included. The chain's CDR3 is CASSYIRNRPV.

This clonotype was found a few times. The chain links TRBV6-6 to TRBJ1-1, with a possible D match to TRBD1 (5 bases). The CDR3 runs 14 residues. V was shortened by 4 bases and J by 1 base, with 10 bases between the two germline ends. CDR1 and CDR2 (germline): MNHNY, SVGAGI (reference sequence). The CDR3, as DNA: TGTGCCAGCAGTTCGCCCAGGGAGAACACTGAAGCTTTCTTT. Encoded protein: CASSSPRENTEAFF.

This clonotype was found a few times. The chain uses TRBV4-3 and TRBJ2-7, with 9 bases identical to TRBD1. Looked up from germline, CDR1 is LGHNA and CDR2 is YSLEER. Germline trimming cut 0 bases from V and 4 bases from J; bases unmatched to any gene: 13. This CDR3 comprises 18 residues. The CDR3, as DNA: TGCGCCAGCAGCCAAGAGGGTCCGACAGGGGGAAGGGATTACGAGCAGTACGTC. It specifies CASSQEGPTGGRDYEQYV.

This clonotype was seen ten or more times. J is TRBJ1-3 and V is TRBV6-5; unclear D gene. CDR1 MNHEY and CDR2 SVGAGI come from the germline V gene. The CDR3 covers 15 residues. V was cut by 2 bases and J by 4 bases, with 12 bases left in between. Written as DNA, the CDR3 is TGTGCCAGCAGTTACGCAGACGTCGCCGGAAACACCATATATTTT. Protein product: CASSYADVAGNTIYF.

The chain links TRBV20-1 to TRBJ2-7; tentatively, D is TRBD1 (5 bases). V lost 1 base, J lost 2 bases, and 9 bases lay in between. The length of the CDR3 is 13 residues. Germline CDR1 is DFQATT and CDR2 is SNEGSKA (reference sequence). The CDR3 nucleotides read TGCAGTGCTAGAGCTCAGGGCCCCTACGAGCAGTACGTC. Its protein product is CSARAQGPYEQYV.

As to this clonotype: One end of the junction does not line up with germline, which may come from a read error. The gene calls are TRBV7-7 and TRBJ1-5, with unresolved D. The germline V gene has CDR1 SSHAT and CDR2 FNYEAQ (reference sequence). CDR3 size: 15 residues. As DNA, the CDR3 is TGTGCTAGCAGCCACCAGGAGTATAGCAATCAGCCCCAGCATTTT. Translation gives CASSHQEYSNQPQHF.

This clonotype was observed a handful of times. The chain has TRBV27 and TRBJ2-7, with D possibly being TRBD1 (6 bases). CDR1 is MNHEY and CDR2 is SMNVEV in the germline V gene (reference sequence). The CDR3 extends over 15 amino acids. V was pared by 6 bases and J by 5 bases, with 20 bases between. The CDR3 spells CASSHFGTQGNEQYF. In DNA form, the CDR3 reads TGTGCCAGCAGCCATTTTGGGACACAGGGAAACGAGCAGTACTTC.

This clonotype has just a few counts. The chain is built from TRBV20-1 and TRBJ1-2; D is perhaps TRBD1 (6 bases). Germline V gene lookup returns CDR1 DFQATT and CDR2 SNEGSKA (reference sequence). V was cut by 6 bases and J by 9 bases, with 11 bases left in between. This CDR3 has 10 amino acids. The DNA for the CDR3 is TGCAGTGCCCTAGGGGACAGCTACACCTTC. This encodes CSALGDSYTF.

This clonotype was recorded a few times. The chain combines TRBV9 with TRBJ2-4; TRBD1 agrees at 8 bases. The length of the CDR3 is 17 residues. Germline-derived CDR1 and CDR2 are SGDLS and YYNGEE. V gave up 0 bases and J gave up 0 bases; unmatched junction bases: 5. The DNA of the CDR3 is TGTGCCAGCAGCGTAGGGTCAGGGGGCCTAGCCAAAAACATTCAGTACTTC. Translation gives CASSVGSGGLAKNIQYF.

This clonotype was seen only a few times. This chain connects TRBV20-1 to TRBJ2-7; the match to TRBD1 covers 9 bases. CDR3 length: 13 residues. The germline V gene has CDR1 DFQATT and CDR2 SNEGSKA (reference sequence). Trimming took 6 bases from V and 5 from J; bases not matched to a gene: 8. CDR3 region: CSAAGDRVHEQYF. CDR3 DNA sequence: TGCAGTGCGGCGGGGGACAGGGTCCACGAGCAGTACTTC.

This clonotype was detected a few times. V and J are TRBV4-3 and TRBJ1-4, with 9 bases matching TRBD1. After removal of 3 bases from V and 5 bases from J, the junction contained 4 bases not matched to a gene. The CDR3 runs 15 residues. The germline V gene has CDR1 LGHNA and CDR2 YSLEER. The CDR3 DNA follows: TGCGCCAGCAGCCAGGACGGGACAGGGAATGAAAAACTGTTTTTT. Translating it yields CASSQDGTGNEKLFF.

This clonotype was observed a handful of times. The chain couples TRBV28 to TRBJ2-2; TRBD1 aligns across 9 bases. Germline V gene data show CDR1 as MDHEN and CDR2 as SYDVKM. Trimming cost V 4 bases and J 3 bases; bases outside gene matches: 6. This CDR3 is built from 16 residues. The CDR3, as DNA: TGTGCCAGCAGTTCTCCGGGACAGGGTCACACCGGGGAGCTGTTTTTT. Translated: CASSSPGQGHTGELFF.

A few counts support this clonotype. The chain employs TRBV12-3 or TRBV12-4 and TRBJ1-2; TRBD1 matches 9 bases. V shed 6 bases and J 3 bases; nucleotides not matched to a gene: 5. The CDR3 is made up of 14 amino acids. CDR3 DNA: TGTGCCAGCAGAACACAGGGGGCGGACTATGGCTACACCTTC. Amino acid sequence: CASRTQGADYGYTF.

This clonotype was counted a few times. This chain connects TRBV7-6 to TRBJ2-7, with D possibly matching TRBD2 (5 bases). V was cut by 4 bases and J by 7 bases, with 17 bases left in between. Germline values: CDR1 SGHVS, CDR2 FNYEAQ. The CDR3 spans 14 residues. CDR3 DNA: TGTGCCAGCAGCTCGCCCCGAGGGTGTCGTGAGCAGTACGTC. It translates to CASSSPRGCREQYV.

This chain connects TRBV5-4 to TRBJ1-1; 7 nucleotides align to TRBD1. Germline V CDR1 and CDR2: SGHNT, YYREEE (reference sequence). This CDR3 comprises 15 residues. V lost 3 bases, J lost 3 bases, and 8 bases stayed unmatched. The CDR3 loop is CASSSNGQGDTEAFF. DNA for the CDR3: TGTGCCAGCAGCTCCAACGGGCAGGGGGACACTGAAGCTTTCTTT.

V is TRBV18 and J is TRBJ2-1; 7 positions match TRBD2. J gave up 9 bases and V 6 bases, and 17 bases lay outside the gene matches. This CDR3 is built from 16 residues. Germline V CDR1 and CDR2: KGHSH, LQKENI. The DNA for the CDR3 is TGTGCCAGCTCCCAAAACCATCTAGCGGTGACGGGTGAGCAGTTCTTC. This sequence encodes CASSQNHLAVTGEQFF. Variable domain in full (rest from reference TRBV18 and TRBJ2-1): NAGVMQNPRHLVRRRGQEARLRCSPMKGHSHVYWYRQLPEEGLKFMVYLQKENIIDESGMPKERFSAEFPKEGPSILRIQQVVRGDSAAYFCASSQNHLAVTGEQFFGPGTRLTVL.

The V gene is TRBV9, the J gene TRBJ2-1; 8 bases line up with TRBD2. This CDR3 has 15 residues. Germline V gives CDR1 SGDLS, CDR2 YYNGEE. V trimming: 6 bases; J trimming: 0 bases; junction bases outside the gene matches: 5. The CDR3 here is CASIVSGSSYNEQFF. Written as DNA, the CDR3 is TGTGCCAGCATCGTGAGCGGGAGCTCCTACAATGAGCAGTTCTTC.

The J gene is TRBJ2-7, the V gene TRBV5-4; 8 nucleotides agree with TRBD1. The CDR3 extends over 13 amino acids. V trimming: 4 bases; J trimming: 3 bases; junction bases outside the gene matches: 3. CDR1 is SGHNT and CDR2 is YYREEE in the germline V gene (reference sequence). CDR3 DNA: TGTGCCAGCAGCCGGACAGGGAACTACGAGCAGTACGTC. Translated, it gives CASSRTGNYEQYV.

V is TRBV6-2 or TRBV6-3 and J is TRBJ1-2; 11 bases agree with TRBD1. The CDR3 covers 13 residues. Germline loops: CDR1 MNHEY, CDR2 SVGEGT. Trimming cost V 7 bases and J 5 bases; bases outside gene matches: 3. CDR3 DNA sequence: TGTGCCAGCAACGGACAGGGGGCTTATGGCTACACCTTC. Translated: CASNGQGAYGYTF.

The chain joins TRBV6-6 to TRBJ1-1; 7 bases are shared with TRBD1. The CDR3 is 13 residues long. From germline, CDR1 is MNHNY and CDR2 SVGAGI (reference sequence). The V segment lost 2 bases and the J segment 10 bases; nucleotides outside the gene matches: 7. The CDR3 DNA sequence: TGTGCCAGCAGTTACCTGACGAACAGGGGAGCTTTCTTT. It encodes CASSYLTNRGAFF.

The rearrangement joins TRBV25-1 to TRBJ2-5; 9 bases map to TRBD1. The ends lost 2 bases at V and 5 bases at J; junction bases unmatched: 3. CDR3 length equals 14 residues. Per the germline V gene, CDR1 is MGHDK and CDR2 is SYGVNS. Written as DNA, the CDR3 is TGTGCCAGCAGTGAACTGGACAGGGGCGAGACCCAGTACTTC. Protein: CASSELDRGETQYF. Looking up the rest from reference TRBV25-1 and TRBJ2-5 gives the full variable domain: EADIYQTPRYLVIGTGKKITLECSQTMGHDKMYWYQQDPGMELHLIHYSYGVNSTEKGDLSSESTVSRIRTEHFPLTLESARPSHTSQYLCASSELDRGETQYFGPGTRLLVL.

This clonotype was seen only a few times. The gene calls are TRBV29-1 and TRBJ1-5; D is possibly TRBD1 (5 bases). V was pared by 3 bases and J by 11 bases, with 20 bases between. The CDR3 extends over 14 amino acids. Germline-derived CDR1 and CDR2 are SQVTM and ANQGSEA. The CDR3 region has the DNA TGCAGCGTTGATGACGGGAGAGGGGCCAGGGCCCAGCATTTT. Its protein is CSVDDGRGARAQHF.

This rearrangement joins TRBV12-3 or TRBV12-4 to TRBJ2-3, with D possibly called TRBD1 or TRBD2 (5 bases each). V shed 5 bases and J shed 0 bases, with 30 bases lying between them. This CDR3 has 21 amino acids. The DNA for the CDR3 is TGTGCCAGCAGTACCGGGACCCACCACGGGCGACCGAAACACAGCACAGATACGCAGTATTTT. It yields the protein CASSTGTHHGRPKHSTDTQYF.

The chain has TRBV20-1 and TRBJ2-1; TRBD2 might be the D (6 bases). Germline V gives CDR1 DFQATT, CDR2 SNEGSKA (reference sequence). Trimming stripped 5 bases from V and 2 bases from J, with 16 bases between. The CDR3 is made up of 15 amino acids. CDR3 sequence reads: CSAPGAAGPYNEQFF. DNA of the CDR3: TGCAGTGCTCCCGGGGCAGCGGGCCCCTACAATGAGCAGTTCTTC.